What follows are 32 T cell receptor beta chains derived from one specimen sequenced in a study of blood T cell repertoires in COVID-19. The repertoire was sequenced with immunoSEQ multiplex PCR; TCRdb's copy has only in-frame clones and lacks some. The profile shows 90,000 to 140,000 clones, 80% to 85% of them singletons. Specimen: peripheral blood. The receptors stem from a man older than 75 with acute or convalescent COVID-19.

The genes are TRBV29-1 and TRBJ1-2; 7 bases are a match to TRBD1. The junction had 2 bases not matched to a gene; V was cut back by 4 bases and J by 0 bases. The germline CDR1 and CDR2 sequences are SQVTM and ANQGSEA. The CDR3 is 13 amino acids. CDR3 amino acids: CSVGTGPNYGYTF. The DNA for the CDR3 is TGCAGCGTTGGGACAGGCCCTAACTATGGCTACACCTTC.

The chain links TRBV18 to TRBJ1-2; 10 bases line up with TRBD1. The CDR3 runs 13 residues. Germline CDR1 KGHSH, CDR2 LQKENI. After removal of 4 bases from V and 5 bases from J, the junction contained 1 base not matched to a gene. The CDR3: CASSRQGAYGYTF. The CDR3 bases are TGTGCCAGCTCACGACAGGGGGCGTATGGCTACACCTTC.

J is TRBJ2-3 and V is TRBV6-2 or TRBV6-3, with 11 bases that match TRBD2. This CDR3 is built from 14 residues. Germline V CDR1 and CDR2: MNHEY, SVGEGT. The J segment lost 7 bases and the V segment lost 7 bases, leaving 7 bases of the junction unmatched. CDR3 coding DNA: TGTGCCAGCAACCCTAGCGGGAGGCGGAATACGCAGTATTTT. Its protein product is CASNPSGRRNTQYF.

In its sample, this clone was seen a few times. The chain uses TRBV6-2 or TRBV6-3 and TRBJ1-2; no reliable D call. Germline V CDR1 and CDR2: MNHEY, SVGEGT. The V end lost 2 bases, the J end lost 6 bases, and 13 bases lay between the germline ends. This CDR3 has 14 residues. The CDR3 sequence is CASSYRRWGDGYTF. DNA of the CDR3: TGTGCCAGCAGTTACCGACGCTGGGGAGATGGCTACACCTTC.

CDR3 residues: CASSESGRNYGYTF. DNA of the CDR3: TGCGCCAGCAGTGAGTCCGGCAGGAACTATGGCTACACCTTC. V usage is TRBV10-2 and J usage is TRBJ1-2; D ambiguous. The CDR3 spans 14 residues. The germline V gene encodes CDR1 WSHSY and CDR2 SAAADI. Deletions cut 0 bases from V and 2 bases from J, with 7 bases between.

This clone turned up a few times. The chain is built from TRBV5-1 and TRBJ1-2; 7 bases agree with TRBD1. This CDR3 region has 14 residues. Looked up from germline, CDR1 is SGHRS and CDR2 is YFSETQ. J gave up 4 bases and V 1 base, and 4 bases lay outside the gene matches. In nucleotides, the CDR3 is TGCGCCAGCAGCTTGTCAGGGGGAGGCTATGGCTACACCTTC. Translating it yields CASSLSGGGYGYTF.

The chain is built from TRBV4-2 and TRBJ1-3; D is ambiguous. The CDR3 loop spans 11 amino acids. V was trimmed by 2 bases and J by 7 bases, leaving 3 bases between them. Germline loops: CDR1 LGHNA, CDR2 YNFKEQ. CDR3 in amino acids: CASSQSNTIYF. CDR3 nucleotides: TGTGCCAGCAGCCAATCGAACACCATATATTTT.

The V gene is TRBV18, the J gene TRBJ1-5, with 8 nucleotides matching TRBD1. The germline CDR1 and CDR2 sequences are KGHSH and LQKENI. This CDR3 region has 14 residues. Trimming cost V 6 bases and J 0 bases; bases outside gene matches: 1. The CDR3 region is CASSTGGSNQPQHF. In nucleotides, the CDR3 is TGTGCCAGCTCCACAGGGGGTAGCAATCAGCCCCAGCATTTT.

This sequence joins TRBV29-1 and TRBJ1-5; 8 positions match TRBD1. The CDR3 extends over 14 amino acids. Germline assignment: CDR1 SQVTM and CDR2 ANQGSEA. V was pared by 6 bases and J by 4 bases, with 8 bases of the junction left unmatched. The CDR3 DNA reads as TGCAGCGTCAGAGGACAGGGTCGTAATCAGCCCCAGCATTTT. The encoded protein is CSVRGQGRNQPQHF.

The chain joins TRBV7-9 to TRBJ1-4, with 9 bases identical to TRBD1. CDR3 size: 16 residues. J gave up 7 bases and V 1 base, and 7 bases lay outside the gene matches. The germline V gene has CDR1 SEHNR and CDR2 FQNEAQ (reference sequence). The CDR3 DNA is TGTGCCAGCAGCTTAGTAAGGGGGACAGGGATTGAAAAACTGTTTTTT. Protein product: CASSLVRGTGIEKLFF.

The chain carries TRBV4-2 and TRBJ2-3, with TRBD1 matching over 8 bases. From germline, CDR1 is LGHNA and CDR2 YNFKEQ. The CDR3 extends over 16 amino acids. Unmatched junction bases numbered 7, after V lost 4 bases and J lost 1 base. The CDR3 sequence is CASSPQPGQGTDTQYF. CDR3 sequence (DNA): TGTGCCAGCAGCCCACAACCGGGACAGGGCACAGATACGCAGTATTTT.

The chain carries TRBV7-9 and TRBJ1-4; D may be TRBD1 (6 bases). Germline V gene lookup returns CDR1 SEHNR and CDR2 FQNEAQ (reference sequence). V was trimmed by 1 base and J by 8 bases, leaving 11 bases between them. The CDR3 is made up of 14 amino acids. In DNA form, the CDR3 reads TGTGCCAGCAGCTTAGTTCCAGGGGAAGAAAAACTGTTTTTT. Protein: CASSLVPGEEKLFF.

This chain connects TRBV6-5 to TRBJ2-3, with 7 bases lining up with TRBD1. The CDR3 is 14 residues long. The germline gives CDR1 MNHEY, CDR2 SVGAGI. The trim removed 6 bases at V and 4 bases at J, leaving 7 bases unmatched. CDR3 in amino acids: CASSMSQGADTQYF. CDR3 DNA: TGTGCCAGCAGCATGTCCCAGGGGGCAGATACGCAGTATTTT.

To note about this clone: The junction differs from germline at one of its ends, possibly a read error. The chain carries TRBV10-3 and TRBJ2-3, with D perhaps TRBD1 (6 bases). The CDR3 covers 13 residues. The germline V gene encodes CDR1 ENHRY and CDR2 SYGVKD. The CDR3 DNA reads TGTGCCGTCAGACAGGCTAGCACAGATACGCAGTATTTT. This codes for CAVRQASTDTQYF.

CDR3 amino acids: CASSPRTGQPQHF. CDR3 DNA sequence: TGTGCCAGCAGCCCCCGGACAGGCCAGCCCCAGCATTTT. The chain employs TRBV7-2 and TRBJ1-5; TRBD1 agrees at 7 bases. The CDR3 is 13 amino acids. CDR1 is SGHTA and CDR2 is FQGNSA in the germline V gene. V was pared by 5 bases and J by 7 bases, with 5 bases of the junction left unmatched.

The chain uses TRBV13 and TRBJ2-7; tentatively, D is TRBD1 (6 bases). The CDR3 is made up of 15 amino acids. V was pared by 3 bases and J by 0 bases, with 12 bases between. Germline CDR1 and CDR2: PRHDT and FYEKMQ (reference sequence). DNA of the CDR3: TGTGCCAGCAGCTTCGACAGGTTAAGCTCCTACGAGCAGTACTTC. Translated: CASSFDRLSSYEQYF.

V is TRBV5-1 and J is TRBJ1-2, with a weak D call TRBD1 (5 bases). This CDR3 region has 16 residues. Germline V lookup: CDR1 SGHRS, CDR2 YFSETQ. Trimming removed 2 bases at V and 4 bases at J, with 18 bases between. CDR3 residues: CASSFLQGEPLYGYTF. The CDR3 DNA reads TGCGCCAGCAGCTTTCTTCAGGGTGAACCCCTCTATGGCTACACCTTC.

The chain is built from TRBV18 and TRBJ2-7; tentatively, D is TRBD2 (6 bases). CDR1 and CDR2 from the germline V gene are KGHSH and LQKENI. V was clipped by 6 bases and J by 4 bases, with 16 bases between them. This CDR3 spans 14 amino acids. The CDR3 DNA reads as TGTGCCAGCTCTAAGGGTCAGGAGGGGTACGAGCAGTACTTC. Translating gives CASSKGQEGYEQYF.

The chain is built from TRBV6-5 and TRBJ1-4, with D unclear. With 0 bases removed from V and 5 bases from J, the gap between germline ends came to 13 bases. This CDR3 comprises 16 residues. The germline V gene encodes CDR1 MNHEY and CDR2 SVGAGI. CDR3 amino acids: CASSYSSTPRNEKLFF. The CDR3 DNA reads TGTGCCAGCAGTTACTCATCGACGCCTAGGAATGAAAAACTGTTTTTT.

This clone was observed a handful of times. The V call is TRBV7-8, the J call TRBJ2-3, with D perhaps TRBD1 (6 bases). Germline V CDR1 and CDR2: SGHVS, FQNEAQ. CDR3 length: 16 amino acids. The germline V and J ends were trimmed by 5 bases and 4 bases, with 19 bases remaining between them. The CDR3 spells CASSRILGQGSDTQYF. CDR3 coding DNA: TGTGCCAGCAGCCGAATTCTCGGGCAGGGGTCAGATACGCAGTATTTT.

V and J are TRBV7-9 and TRBJ1-5; D gene unclear. Germline V CDR1 and CDR2: SEHNR, FQNEAQ (reference sequence). The CDR3 runs 15 residues. CDR3 in DNA: TGTGCAGCGGGTGGGGAGAACTATAGCAATCAGCCCCAGCATTTT. It encodes CAAGGENYSNQPQHF.

The genes are TRBV5-1 and TRBJ1-1, with D unclear. This CDR3 is built from 13 residues. Trimming pared 3 bases from V and 1 base from J, leaving 7 bases between. Germline CDR1 and CDR2: SGHRS and YFSETQ. CDR3 sequence (DNA): TGCGCCAGCAGCTGGACTGCGAACACTGAAGCTTTCTTT. It encodes CASSWTANTEAFF. The full variable domain, completed using reference TRBV5-1 and TRBJ1-1, is KAGVTQTPRYLIKTRGQQVTLSCSPISGHRSVSWYQQTPGQGLQFLFEYFSETQRNKGNFPGRFSGRQFSNSRSEMNVSTLELGDSALYLCASSWTANTEAFFGQGTRLTVV.

The V gene is TRBV10-3, the J gene TRBJ2-3; D call uncertain. CDR3 length: 14 residues. Germline V gene data show CDR1 as ENHRY and CDR2 as SYGVKD. Between the trimmed V and J ends, which lost 0 bases and 7 bases, there was a span of 11 bases. In DNA form, the CDR3 reads TGTGCCATCAGTGAGTCGCAGGATAGAAATACGCAGTATTTT. It yields the protein CAISESQDRNTQYF.

The chain uses TRBV27 and TRBJ1-1, with D possibly matching TRBD1 (6 bases). CDR1 is MNHEY, CDR2 SMNVEV, per germline (reference sequence). V lost 6 bases, J lost 5 bases, and 16 bases lay in between. The CDR3 sequence is 14 residues long. For the CDR3, the DNA is TGTGCCAGCAGGCCTACAGGGCGGACTACTGAAGCTTTCTTT. Its translation: CASRPTGRTTEAFF.

The chain recombines TRBV28 with TRBJ2-1; D might be TRBD2 (5 bases). Trimming shortened V by 11 bases and J by 4 bases, and 12 bases separated the two germline ends. The CDR3 has 12 amino acids. Germline V gene sequence: CDR1 MDHEN, CDR2 SYDVKM. The CDR3 bases are TGTGCCGGAGGAGGAGAGTACAATGAGCAGTTCTTC. Its translation: CAGGGEYNEQFF.

The chain carries TRBV5-6 and TRBJ2-1; 10 nucleotides line up with TRBD2. The CDR3 is 15 amino acids. Trimming removed 3 bases from V and 3 bases from J; junction bases left unmatched: 3. CDR1 SGHDT and CDR2 YYEEEE come from the germline V gene. The CDR3 DNA reads as TGTGCCAGCAGCTCCGGGACTAGCGACTACAATGAGCAGTTCTTC. It specifies CASSSGTSDYNEQFF. The variable domain in full, with the rest retrieved from reference TRBV5-6 and TRBJ2-1, is DAGVTQSPTHLIKTRGQQVTLRCSPKSGHDTVSWYQQALGQGPQFIFQYYEEEERQRGNFPDRFSGHQFPNYSSELNVNALLLGDSALYLCASSSGTSDYNEQFFGPGTRLTVL.

V usage is TRBV21-1 and J usage is TRBJ2-1; TRBD2, the D gene given by the table, was not confirmed from the DNA. TRBV21-1 is labeled a pseudogene. The CDR3 runs to 17 residues. The CDR3 reads CASSQRSGRGNYNEQFF. The CDR3 nucleotides are TGTGCCAGCAGCCAAAGGAGCGGGAGGGGGAACTACAATGAGCAGTTCTTC.

The chain has TRBV3-1 (or the pseudogene TRBV3-2) and TRBJ1-4; 8 bases map to TRBD1. After removal of 1 base from V and 7 bases from J, the junction contained 8 bases not matched to a gene. Germline CDR1 and CDR2: LGHDT and YNNKEL (reference sequence). This CDR3 comprises 16 residues. CDR3 in DNA: TGTGCCAGCAGCCAAGGGACAGGGCGAGGAGTTGAAAAACTGTTTTTT. This encodes CASSQGTGRGVEKLFF.

The chain employs TRBV5-1 and TRBJ2-2; TRBD2 matches 9 bases. Looked up from germline, CDR1 is SGHRS and CDR2 is YFSETQ. The CDR3 extends over 16 amino acids. Trimming removed 4 bases from V and 4 bases from J; junction bases left unmatched: 8. The CDR3 region is CASSRVSGRGTGELFF. CDR3 coding DNA: TGCGCCAGCAGCCGGGTTAGCGGGAGAGGCACCGGGGAGCTGTTTTTT. The full variable domain, in which reference TRBV5-1 and TRBJ2-2 provide the parts outside the CDR3, is KAGVTQTPRYLIKTRGQQVTLSCSPISGHRSVSWYQQTPGQGLQFLFEYFSETQRNKGNFPGRFSGRQFSNSRSEMNVSTLELGDSALYLCASSRVSGRGTGELFFGEGSRLTVL.

The chain links TRBV5-4 to TRBJ2-3; TRBD2 might be the D (6 bases). Germline V lookup: CDR1 SGHNT, CDR2 YYREEE (reference sequence). Trimming left V 4 bases short and J 3 bases short, with 15 bases between. This CDR3 has 15 amino acids. CDR3 sequence: CASSPPGTETDTQYF. The DNA of the CDR3 is TGTGCCAGCAGCCCACCAGGGACTGAAACAGATACGCAGTATTTT.

This chain connects TRBV5-6 to TRBJ2-7, with TRBD1 identical over 9 bases. V lost 6 bases, J lost 2 bases, and 3 bases stayed unmatched. CDR1 and CDR2 (germline): SGHDT, YYEEEE. The CDR3 loop spans 13 amino acids. CDR3 DNA: TGTGCCAGCACGGACAGGGGCACCTACGAGCAGTACTTC. Protein product: CASTDRGTYEQYF.

This clone is a singleton in its sample. The V gene is TRBV7-2, the J gene TRBJ2-5; TRBD2 agrees at 11 bases. CDR1 and CDR2 from the germline V gene are SGHTA and FQGNSA. V lost 0 bases to trimming and J lost 4 bases; unmatched junction nucleotides: 4. The CDR3 sequence is 16 residues long. CDR3 residues: CASSLALAGGAETQYF. The CDR3 region has the DNA TGTGCCAGCAGCTTAGCGCTAGCGGGAGGAGCAGAGACCCAGTACTTC.